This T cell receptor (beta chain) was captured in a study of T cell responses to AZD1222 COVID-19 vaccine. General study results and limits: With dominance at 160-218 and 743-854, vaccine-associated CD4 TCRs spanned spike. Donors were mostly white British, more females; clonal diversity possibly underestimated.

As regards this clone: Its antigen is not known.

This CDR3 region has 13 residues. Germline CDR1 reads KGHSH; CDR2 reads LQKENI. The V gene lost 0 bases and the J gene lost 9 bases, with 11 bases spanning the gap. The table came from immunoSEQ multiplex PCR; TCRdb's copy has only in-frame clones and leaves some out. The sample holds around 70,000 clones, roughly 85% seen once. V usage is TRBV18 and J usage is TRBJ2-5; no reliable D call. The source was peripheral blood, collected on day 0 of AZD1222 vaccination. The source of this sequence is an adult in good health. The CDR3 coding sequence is TGTGCCAGCTCACCACCGACGGTGAAGGCCCAGTACTTC. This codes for CASSPPTVKAQYF.